These 12 T cell receptor beta chains were sequenced from one sample in a study of blood T cell repertoires in COVID-19. The data were produced by immunoSEQ multiplex PCR, yet TCRdb's version contains in-frame clones alone and is incomplete. The repertoire holds roughly 260,000 clones, with about nine tenths as singletons. The sequenced sample consisted of PBMCs or T cells enriched from blood (not recorded which). The receptors derive from a woman in her twenties or thirties with acute COVID-19.

V and J are TRBV4-1 and TRBJ2-5; 15 bases are a match to TRBD2. Germline CDR1 MGHRA, CDR2 YSYEKL. There are 19 residues in the CDR3. The trim removed 2 bases at V and 5 bases at J, leaving 12 bases unmatched. CDR3 in DNA: TGCGCCAGCAGCCAAAGGGGGACTAGCGGGGGGCCCGAGGCGGAGACCCAGTACTTC. It encodes CASSQRGTSGGPEAETQYF.

This clone turned up a few times. The chain links TRBV11-2 to TRBJ2-7; 8 bases agree with TRBD1. CDR3 length: 12 residues. CDR1 and CDR2 (germline): SGHAT, FQNNGV. The V and J ends lost 3 bases and 6 bases, in that order; junction bases with no gene match: 1. CDR3 DNA: TGTGCCAGCAGCTTCGGGACAGGCGAGCAGTACTTC. Translating it yields CASSFGTGEQYF. Variable domain in full (rest from reference TRBV11-2 and TRBJ2-7): EAGVAQSPRYKIIEKRQSVAFWCNPISGHATLYWYQQILGQGPKLLIQFQNNGVVDDSQLPKDRFSAERLKGVDSTLKIQPAKLEDSAVYLCASSFGTGEQYFGPGTRLTVT.

V usage is TRBV18 and J usage is TRBJ1-6; tentative D call: TRBD1 (5 bases). Deletions cut 6 bases from V and 6 bases from J, with 15 bases between. CDR3 length: 15 residues. Germline loops: CDR1 KGHSH, CDR2 LQKENI. In DNA form, the CDR3 reads TGTGCCAGCTCGTCCCTTGGGGCGTTTAATTCACCCCTCCACTTT. This translates into CASSSLGAFNSPLHF.

The rearrangement uses TRBV19 and TRBJ2-1; 9 positions match TRBD2. The J segment lost 7 bases and the V segment lost 4 bases, leaving 8 bases of the junction unmatched. The CDR3 consists of 15 residues. Germline V CDR1 and CDR2: LNHDA, SQIVND (reference sequence). CDR3 sequence reads: CASSTAGGPWNEQFF. The CDR3 DNA reads TGTGCCAGTAGTACAGCGGGGGGCCCGTGGAATGAGCAGTTCTTC.

The chain uses TRBV10-3 and TRBJ1-1, with no clear D. V was clipped by 4 bases and J by 1 base, with 10 bases between them. Germline CDR1 ENHRY, CDR2 SYGVKD. This CDR3 comprises 14 residues. CDR3 region: CAISGKPKNTEAFF. The CDR3, as DNA: TGTGCCATCAGTGGTAAGCCTAAGAACACTGAAGCTTTCTTT.

CDR3 in amino acids: CSVDYGTPQETQYF. DNA for the CDR3: TGCAGCGTAGACTATGGGACACCCCAAGAGACCCAGTACTTC. The chain employs TRBV29-1 and TRBJ2-5, with D perhaps matching TRBD1 (6 bases). Germline lookup yields CDR1 SQVTM and CDR2 ANQGSEA. This CDR3 region has 14 residues. V was cut by 6 bases and J by 1 base, with 15 bases left in between.

The J gene is TRBJ2-1, the V gene TRBV29-1; no firm D call. The germline V gene encodes CDR1 SQVTM and CDR2 ANQGSEA. Trimming took 7 bases from V and 5 from J, leaving 15 bases between them. The CDR3 consists of 13 residues. The CDR3 is CSAASEADNEQFF. The CDR3 DNA follows: TGCAGCGCAGCCTCAGAGGCCGACAATGAGCAGTTCTTC.

The V call is TRBV19, the J call TRBJ2-1, with TRBD2 matching over 13 bases. Germline CDR1 LNHDA, CDR2 SQIVND (reference sequence). This CDR3 has 16 amino acids. Losses at the gene ends were 6 bases for V and 3 bases for J; bases not matched to a gene: 5. The CDR3 spells CASSPTSGGYYNEQFF. The DNA for the CDR3 is TGTGCCAGTAGCCCGACTAGCGGGGGGTACTACAATGAGCAGTTCTTC.

The rearrangement joins TRBV6-5 to TRBJ1-1; D is unclear. Between the trimmed V and J ends, which lost 4 bases and 0 bases, there was a span of 9 bases. The germline V gene has CDR1 MNHEY and CDR2 SVGAGI. The CDR3 is made up of 14 amino acids. In DNA, the CDR3 is TGTGCCAGCAGTTTTGACACGATGAACACTGAAGCTTTCTTT. It encodes CASSFDTMNTEAFF.

The rearrangement uses TRBV14 and TRBJ1-1; 8 nucleotides agree with TRBD1. The germline gives CDR1 SGHDN, CDR2 FVKESK. The CDR3 runs to 15 residues. The J segment lost 0 bases and the V segment lost 4 bases, leaving 4 bases of the junction unmatched. Here the CDR3 reads CASSPGTGLNTEAFF. The CDR3 DNA reads TGTGCCAGCAGCCCGGGGACAGGTTTGAACACTGAAGCTTTCTTT.

The count of this clone is one. The V call is TRBV18, the J call TRBJ2-5; 7 nucleotides line up with TRBD2. V shed 4 bases and J 6 bases; nucleotides not matched to a gene: 11. The CDR3 length is 15 residues. Germline V gene lookup returns CDR1 KGHSH and CDR2 LQKENI. CDR3 coding DNA: TGTGCCAGCTCACTGCCGGGACTAAAGGAACAGACCCAGTACTTC. Protein sequence: CASSLPGLKEQTQYF.

This rearrangement joins TRBV5-8 to TRBJ2-2, with TRBD1 matching 10 bases. The CDR3 runs to 14 residues. The V gene end was trimmed by 4 bases and the J gene end by 7 bases; junction bases not matched to a gene: 4. Germline V gene lookup returns CDR1 SGHTS and CDR2 YDEGEE. The CDR3 spells CASSRDRGIGELFF. For the CDR3, the DNA is TGTGCCAGCAGCCGGGACAGGGGAATCGGGGAGCTGTTTTTT.